These 18 T cell receptor beta chains share one sample of origin, sequenced in a study of metastatic and nonmetastatic thyroid tumors (dated by TCRdb to about 2020). The library relied on PCR. The sample was run on an Illumina HiSeq 4000. TCRdb reran the public reads through fastp at Q25 and MiXCR, keeping productive beta chains. Here the sample has about 40,000 clones; around 10% occur a single time. The ten biggest clones cover under 30% of the sample. No patient had received any treatment before thyroid surgery. The sequenced sample was blood. These receptor sequences come from a female donor with papillary thyroid cancer or a benign thyroid nodule (not recorded which). Some clones in this sample may be carry-over from other donors' samples.

This clone was detected ten times or more. The V call is TRBV6-2 or TRBV6-3, the J call TRBJ1-1; D is possibly TRBD1 (5 bases). V was cut by 5 bases and J by 2 bases, with 15 bases left in between. CDR1 is MNHEY, CDR2 SVGEGT, per germline. The CDR3 totals 15 residues. In nucleotides, the CDR3 is TGTGCCAGCAGTAGGGGAAAGACGGTAAACACTGAAGCTTTCTTT. Its protein is CASSRGKTVNTEAFF.

About this clone: Just one base apart from a much larger clone, this may be a read error. Other DNA variants within this sample encode the same CDR3. This chain links TRBV29-1 with TRBJ1-1; maybe TRBD1 (6 bases). With 6 bases removed from V and 7 bases from J, the gap between germline ends came to 24 bases. CDR1 is SQVTM and CDR2 is ANQGSEA in the germline V gene. The CDR3 runs 15 residues. DNA for the CDR3: TGCAGCGTGGGGCCGGGACAAGGTATGTCGGGTGAAGCTTTCTTT. It translates to CSVGPGQGMSGEAFF.

This clone was seen ten or more times. The V gene is TRBV25-1, the J gene TRBJ2-3; D might be TRBD2 (6 bases). Trimming left V 2 bases short and J 6 bases short, with 12 bases between. CDR3 length equals 14 residues. Germline V gives CDR1 MGHDK, CDR2 SYGVNS. The CDR3 sequence is CASSEGRGSDTQYF. The CDR3, as DNA: TGTGCCAGCAGTGAAGGCCGGGGGAGTGATACGCAGTATTTT. Looking up the rest from reference TRBV25-1 and TRBJ2-3 gives the full variable domain: EADIYQTPRYLVIGTGKKITLECSQTMGHDKMYWYQQDPGMELHLIHYSYGVNSTEKGDLSSESTVSRIRTEHFPLTLESARPSHTSQYLCASSEGRGSDTQYFGPGTRLTVL.

There are many counts of this clone. The chain uses TRBV30 and TRBJ1-1, with D unclear. The germline gives CDR1 GTSNPN, CDR2 SVGIG (reference sequence). V was shortened by 6 bases and J by 0 bases, with 17 bases between the two germline ends. This CDR3 is 15 amino acids long. The CDR3 DNA reads TGTGCCTGCTTTCCCCCCCGAGGTGTGAACACTGAAGCTTTCTTT. Encoded protein: CACFPPRGVNTEAFF.

Many counts were recorded for this clone. The chain employs TRBV10-3 and TRBJ2-7; tentatively, D is TRBD1 or TRBD2 (5 bases each). With 0 bases removed from V and 7 bases from J, the gap between germline ends came to 16 bases. This CDR3 is 15 amino acids long. The V gene's germline CDR1 is ENHRY and CDR2 SYGVKD. The CDR3, as DNA: TGTGCCATCAGTGAGTCTGGGGGAAGAGGAGGTGAGCAGTACTTC. Translation: CAISESGGRGGEQYF.

The sample holds many counts of this clone. The chain links TRBV27 to TRBJ2-6; 8 bases are shared with TRBD2. Germline V lookup: CDR1 MNHEY, CDR2 SMNVEV (reference sequence). The junction had 6 bases not matched to a gene; V was cut back by 6 bases and J by 2 bases. CDR3 length: 16 residues. Here the CDR3 reads CASRVSGRAGANVLTF. The CDR3 DNA sequence: TGTGCCAGCAGGGTAAGCGGGAGAGCTGGGGCCAACGTCCTGACTTTC. Complete variable domain (other parts from reference TRBV27 and TRBJ2-6): EAQVTQNPRYLITVTGKKLTVTCSQNMNHEYMSWYRQDPGLGLRQIYYSMNVEVTDKGDVPEGYKVSRKEKRNFPLILESPSPNQTSLYFCASRVSGRAGANVLTFGAGSRLTVL.

This clone was counted ten times or more. The CDR3 sequence: CSASLRQVQETQYF. The CDR3, as DNA: TGCAGTGCTAGTCTGAGGCAGGTCCAAGAGACCCAGTACTTC. The V call is TRBV20-1, the J call TRBJ2-5; no reliable D call. Germline CDR1 is DFQATT and CDR2 is SNEGSKA (reference sequence). The CDR3 has 14 residues. Trimming removed 3 bases from V and 1 base from J, with 12 bases in between.

This clone was observed many times. CDR3 bases: TGTGCCAGCTCACCGCCGACAGGGCAGTACGAGCAGTACTTC. Amino acids: CASSPPTGQYEQYF. V gene TRBV18 combines with J gene TRBJ2-7; 7 nucleotides line up with TRBD1. The CDR3 consists of 14 residues. Germline values: CDR1 KGHSH, CDR2 LQKENI. V lost 3 bases, J lost 4 bases, and 6 bases stayed unmatched.

V usage is TRBV24-1 and J usage is TRBJ2-7; no firm D call. V was clipped by 0 bases and J by 9 bases, with 14 bases between them. There are 14 residues in the CDR3. The germline CDR1 and CDR2 sequences are KGHDR and SFDVKD. This CDR3 is CATSDLLSSWGQYF. In nucleotides, the CDR3 is TGTGCCACCAGTGATTTGCTTTCTTCCTGGGGGCAGTACTTC.

This clone is medium-sized. The chain recombines TRBV30 with TRBJ2-7; D uncertain. Looked up from germline, CDR1 is GTSNPN and CDR2 is SVGIG (reference sequence). CDR3 length equals 13 residues. Trimming left V 3 bases short and J 2 bases short, with 11 bases between. The CDR3, as DNA: TGTGCCTGGAGGGCCAAATACGCCTACGAGCAGTACTTC. Amino acids: CAWRAKYAYEQYF.

This sequence joins TRBV2 and TRBJ2-4; D is unclear. The CDR3 has 14 residues. V was trimmed by 4 bases and J by 8 bases, leaving 15 bases between them. CDR1 SNHLY and CDR2 FYNNEI come from the germline V gene. The CDR3 is CASSASRNMDIQYF. Here the CDR3 DNA reads TGTGCCAGCAGTGCATCTAGAAACATGGACATTCAGTACTTC.

This clone was observed many times. This could be a read error, since a much larger clone is one nucleotide away. The V and J genes are TRBV2 and TRBJ2-1, with TRBD2 matching over 12 bases. Germline V CDR1 and CDR2: SNHLY, FYNNEI. Germline trimming cut 5 bases from V and 7 bases from J; bases unmatched to any gene: 6. This CDR3 region has 15 residues. The CDR3 is CASSPRLAGVNEQFF. The CDR3 coding sequence is TGTGCCAGCAGTCCCCGACTAGCGGGAGTTAATGAGCAGTTCTTC.

This clone was seen ten or more times. The gene calls are TRBV6-1 and TRBJ2-3, with 8 bases aligning to TRBD1. V lost 2 bases, J lost 0 bases, and 4 bases stayed unmatched. The CDR3 covers 16 residues. Germline-derived CDR1 and CDR2 are MNHNS and SASEGT. CDR3 DNA: TGTGCCAGCAGTGAACAAAGACAGGGGAGCACAGATACGCAGTATTTT. Translated, it gives CASSEQRQGSTDTQYF.

With respect to this clone: A much larger clone is a single base away; this may be a read error. This rearrangement joins TRBV7-2 to TRBJ2-5, with D tentatively TRBD1 (6 bases). V was trimmed by 9 bases and J by 8 bases, leaving 19 bases between them. This CDR3 is built from 13 residues. The V gene's germline CDR1 is SGHTA and CDR2 FQGNSA. The DNA of the CDR3 is TGTGCCAGTAATCTACAGGGCCTAAGCACCCAGTACTTC. This sequence encodes CASNLQGLSTQYF. The variable domain in full, completed from reference TRBV7-2 and TRBJ2-5, reads GAGVSQSPSNKVTEKGKDVELRCDPISGHTALYWYRQSLGQGLEFLIYFQGNSAPDKSGLPSDRFSAERTGGSVSTLTIQRTQQEDSAVYLCASNLQGLSTQYFGPGTRLLVL.

This clone has at least ten counts. A much larger clone is a single base away; this may be a read error. This rearrangement joins TRBV12-3 or TRBV12-4 to TRBJ1-1; D perhaps matches TRBD1 (5 bases). V was clipped by 7 bases and J by 6 bases, with 18 bases between them. The CDR3 has 14 residues. CDR3 sequence reads: CASIQRGTFAEAFF. The CDR3 nucleotides are TGTGCCAGCATCCAAAGAGGGACTTTCGCTGAAGCTTTCTTT.

This clone came up many times. The V gene is TRBV2, the J gene TRBJ1-2, with TRBD1 identical over 9 bases. The ends lost 7 bases at V and 7 bases at J; junction bases unmatched: 7. Germline V CDR1 and CDR2: SNHLY, FYNNEI. The CDR3 extends over 13 amino acids. CDR3 in DNA: TGTGCCAGCACCGCCCCGACAGGGGGTGGCTACACCTTC. Protein product: CASTAPTGGGYTF.

This clone occurred many times. The chain joins TRBV27 to TRBJ2-7; 10 bases agree with TRBD1. With 1 base clipped from V and 4 bases from J, the junction kept 4 bases outside the gene matches. This CDR3 is built from 15 residues. CDR1 and CDR2 (germline): MNHEY, SMNVEV (reference sequence). The chain's CDR3 is CASSLYGTGDYEQYF. Written as DNA, the CDR3 is TGTGCCAGCAGTTTATATGGGACAGGGGATTACGAGCAGTACTTC.

The sample holds many counts of this clone. The rearrangement joins TRBV29-1 to TRBJ1-5; possible D gene TRBD1, 5 bases. Germline V gene lookup returns CDR1 SQVTM and CDR2 ANQGSEA. The CDR3 runs to 12 residues. The CDR3 sequence: CSEDTSNQPQHF. As DNA, the CDR3 is TGCAGTGAGGACACTAGCAATCAGCCCCAGCATTTT.